The clone carrying this T cell receptor (beta chain) occurred many times. Its antigen is as yet unknown. These data come from a study of T cell repertoires in cytomegalovirus infection. Across the whole study: In public TCR beta signatures, there were indications of both CMV infection and matching HLA type.

TCRdb re-derived calls from the reads in MiXCR, one entry per CDR3 protein. The top ten hold 10% of the sample, which has around 450,000 distinct CDR3 sequences, approximately 10% seen once. Study-wide results and limits: Adding up the frequency of public TCR beta families identified people who carried CMV plus the relevant HLA. Dominating the ex vivo response were TCR beta clonotypes that were CMV-specific and HLA-C-restricted.

The sample was PBMCs. The source is a human donor in good health (CMV status not recorded). Some clones in this sample may be carry-over from other donors' samples.

CDR3: CATGVETQYF. The CDR3 bases are TGTGCCACCGGGGTGGAGACCCAGTACTTC. V and J are TRBV15 and TRBJ2-5; D remains ambiguous. The germline V and J ends were trimmed by 8 bases and 5 bases, with 6 bases remaining between them. CDR1 is LNHNV and CDR2 is YYDKDF in the germline V gene (reference sequence). The CDR3 sequence is 10 residues long. Combining the CDR3 with reference TRBV15 and TRBJ2-5 gives the whole variable domain DAMVIQNPRYQVTQFGKPVTLSCSQTLNHNVMYWYQQKSSQAPKLLFHYYDKDFNNEADTPDNFQSRRPNTSFCFLDIRSPGLGDTAMYLCATGVETQYFGPGTRLLVL.